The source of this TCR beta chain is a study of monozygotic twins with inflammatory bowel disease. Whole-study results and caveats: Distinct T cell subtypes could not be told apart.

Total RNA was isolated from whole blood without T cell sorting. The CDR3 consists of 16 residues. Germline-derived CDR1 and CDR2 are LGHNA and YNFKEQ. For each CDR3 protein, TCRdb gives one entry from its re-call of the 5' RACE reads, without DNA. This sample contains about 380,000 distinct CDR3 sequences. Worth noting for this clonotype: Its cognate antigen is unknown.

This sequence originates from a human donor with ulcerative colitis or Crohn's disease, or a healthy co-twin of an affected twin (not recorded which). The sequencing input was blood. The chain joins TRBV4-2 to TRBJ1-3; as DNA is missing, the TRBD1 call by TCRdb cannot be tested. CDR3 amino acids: CASSQRGEAAGNTIYF.